Below, 26 T cell receptor beta chains from the same sample are listed, as sequenced in a study of OX40 agonist ivuxolimab in advanced cancers. Receptor libraries were prepared by the immunoSEQ multiplex PCR assay. TCRdb obtained this table from immuneACCESS and retained in-frame rearrangements with V and J assigned. These tables miss some clones; where compared with another copy, unresolved V genes account for less than half of the shortfall, and the remainder is unexplained. The table for this sample lists 60,000 or so clones; around 83% of them were counted only once. Jointly, the top ten make up 2.4% of the sample. The specimen comprised CD4+ or CD8+ T cells sorted from blood, sampled in a trial of the OX40 agonist ivuxolimab. The receptors stem from an adult with an advanced solid tumor such as melanoma, head and neck, liver or kidney cancer.

The V call is TRBV5-1, the J call TRBJ2-3, with 10 bases matching TRBD2. The CDR3 covers 16 residues. Trimming removed 0 bases from V and 3 bases from J; junction bases left unmatched: 4. Germline V lookup: CDR1 SGHRS, CDR2 YFSETQ. CDR3 DNA: TGCGCCAGCAGCTTGGAAGGGACTAGCGCGACAGATACGCAGTATTTT. Translated: CASSLEGTSATDTQYF.

The chain has TRBV5-4 and TRBJ2-3; D gene uncertain. This CDR3 comprises 15 residues. Germline V gene sequence: CDR1 SGHNT, CDR2 YYREEE (reference sequence). V was pared by 0 bases and J by 3 bases, with 11 bases between. CDR3 loop: CASSLASGRTDTQYF. CDR3 bases: TGTGCCAGCAGCTTGGCTTCCGGACGAACAGATACGCAGTATTTT.

As for this clone: This CDR3 is also generated by other DNA sequences in the sample. This sequence joins TRBV7-2 and TRBJ1-1; D not certain. The V and J ends lost 4 bases and 5 bases respectively, with 8 bases between them. Per the germline V gene, CDR1 is SGHTA and CDR2 is FQGNSA. CDR3 size: 12 residues. CDR3 nucleotides: TGTGCCAGCAGCTCATCCAATACTGAAGCTTTCTTT. It translates to CASSSSNTEAFF. The full variable domain, completed using reference TRBV7-2 and TRBJ1-1, is GAGVSQSPSNKVTEKGKDVELRCDPISGHTALYWYRQSLGQGLEFLIYFQGNSAPDKSGLPSDRFSAERTGGSVSTLTIQRTQQEDSAVYLCASSSSNTEAFFGQGTRLTVV.

This clone was seen a few times. This chain connects TRBV7-9 to TRBJ1-5; 7 bases fit TRBD1. CDR1 is SEHNR, CDR2 FQNEAQ, per germline (reference sequence). This CDR3 contains 16 residues. V gave up 2 bases and J gave up 5 bases; unmatched junction bases: 9. Here the CDR3 reads CASSLSDRVGHQPQHF. CDR3 nucleotides: TGTGCCAGCAGCTTATCCGACAGGGTGGGGCATCAGCCCCAGCATTTT.

V usage is TRBV5-1 and J usage is TRBJ2-6; D is uncertain. Trimming shortened V by 4 bases and J by 1 base, and 9 bases separated the two germline ends. Germline assignment: CDR1 SGHRS and CDR2 YFSETQ. The CDR3 runs 15 residues. In DNA form, the CDR3 reads TGCGCCAGCAGCATTCAAGGGTCTGGGGCCAACGTCCTGACTTTC. Amino acids: CASSIQGSGANVLTF.

The chain has TRBV19 and TRBJ2-2, with unresolved D. Germline lookup yields CDR1 LNHDA and CDR2 SQIVND (reference sequence). The CDR3 is 12 residues long. The V and J ends lost 6 bases and 2 bases respectively, with 4 bases between them. The CDR3 sequence is CASRPNTGELFF. As DNA, the CDR3 is TGTGCCAGTAGGCCTAACACCGGGGAGCTGTTTTTT.

The chain combines TRBV6-5 with TRBJ1-3, with no clear D. The germline V gene encodes CDR1 MNHEY and CDR2 SVGAGI. This CDR3 is built from 13 residues. V gave up 6 bases and J gave up 5 bases, with 11 bases separating them. The CDR3 coding sequence is TGTGCCAGCAGCCGCGGAGGGAGAAACACCATATATTTT. This translates into CASSRGGRNTIYF.

The chain is built from TRBV28 and TRBJ1-4; 10 bases align to TRBD1. With 5 bases clipped from V and 11 bases from J, the junction kept 11 bases outside the gene matches. The germline V gene encodes CDR1 MDHEN and CDR2 SYDVKM. The CDR3 runs to 15 residues. This chain's CDR3 is CASSELRDRGPKLFF. The CDR3 bases are TGTGCCAGCAGTGAGCTCCGGGACAGGGGCCCGAAACTGTTTTTT.

The genes are TRBV19 and TRBJ1-5; unclear D gene. Trimming left V 4 bases short and J 2 bases short, with 12 bases between. Germline V gene data show CDR1 as LNHDA and CDR2 as SQIVND (reference sequence). The CDR3 totals 15 residues. The DNA for the CDR3 is TGTGCCAGTAGTAGACAAAACGCTGGCAATCAGCCCCAGCATTTT. This gives the protein CASSRQNAGNQPQHF. Full variable domain (remainder filled in from reference TRBV19 and TRBJ1-5): DGGITQSPKYLFRKEGQNVTLSCEQNLNHDAMYWYRQDPGQGLRLIYYSQIVNDFQKGDIAEGYSVSREKKESFPLTVTSAQKNPTAFYLCASSRQNAGNQPQHFGDGTRLSIL.

The rearrangement joins TRBV19 to TRBJ1-6; no definite D call. The CDR3 has 12 amino acids. CDR1 is LNHDA, CDR2 SQIVND, per germline (reference sequence). With 4 bases removed from V and 10 bases from J, the gap between germline ends came to 8 bases. The DNA of the CDR3 is TGTGCCAGTAGTACGCCCGGGTCACCCCTCCACTTT. This translates into CASSTPGSPLHF.

This clone was detected many times. At the DNA level, this CDR3 is encoded by other sequences in the same sample as well. The V and J genes are TRBV29-1 and TRBJ1-2; 10 positions agree with TRBD1. This CDR3 contains 13 residues. Germline CDR1 is SQVTM and CDR2 is ANQGSEA. V lost 6 bases to trimming and J lost 0 bases; unmatched junction nucleotides: 1. The DNA for the CDR3 is TGCAGCGTCGGACAGGGGGCTAACTATGGCTACACCTTC. It encodes CSVGQGANYGYTF.

This chain uses TRBV2 with TRBJ1-4; D call uncertain. The CDR3 runs 10 residues. Germline V gives CDR1 SNHLY, CDR2 FYNNEI. V dropped 8 bases and J dropped 8 bases, with 6 bases sitting between them. The CDR3 reads CASFGEKLFF. CDR3 coding DNA: TGTGCCAGCTTTGGAGAAAAACTGTTTTTT.

The gene calls are TRBV6-1 and TRBJ2-7, with 9 bases matching TRBD2. Germline V lookup: CDR1 MNHNS, CDR2 SASEGT. V shed 3 bases and J 6 bases; nucleotides not matched to a gene: 3. The CDR3 runs 13 residues. CDR3 loop: CASSDGLASEQYF. Written as DNA, the CDR3 is TGTGCCAGCAGTGACGGACTAGCGTCCGAGCAGTACTTC.

The chain is built from TRBV19 and TRBJ1-1; the match to TRBD1 covers 8 bases. The CDR3 runs to 14 residues. CDR1 is LNHDA, CDR2 SQIVND, per germline (reference sequence). J gave up 4 bases and V 3 bases, and 4 bases lay outside the gene matches. The CDR3 protein is CASSIRTGPTEAFF. CDR3 nucleotide sequence: TGTGCCAGTAGTATCAGGACAGGGCCCACTGAAGCTTTCTTT.

In this sample, this clone turned up once. The chain joins TRBV19 to TRBJ1-2, with D hard to call. The CDR3 runs 13 residues. Germline lookup yields CDR1 LNHDA and CDR2 SQIVND (reference sequence). Trimming cost V 2 bases and J 1 base, with 5 bases left between them. CDR3 DNA: TGTGCCAGTAGTATAAAACTTAACTATGGCTACACCTTC. Amino acids: CASSIKLNYGYTF.

The V gene is TRBV5-1, the J gene TRBJ1-1, with D possibly being TRBD1 (5 bases). There are 15 residues in the CDR3. The V and J ends lost 5 bases and 1 base respectively, with 15 bases between them. Germline V CDR1 and CDR2: SGHRS, YFSETQ. The CDR3 bases are TGCGCCAGCAGTCCCGCGGGGCAGGGGAACACTGAAGCTTTCTTT. Translation gives CASSPAGQGNTEAFF.

The chain employs TRBV7-9 and TRBJ2-7, with 11 bases identical to TRBD1. V shed 2 bases and J 3 bases; nucleotides not matched to a gene: 9. Germline CDR1 SEHNR, CDR2 FQNEAQ (reference sequence). The CDR3 totals 17 residues. CDR3 sequence reads: CASSLKRAGTGGYEQYF. The CDR3 region has the DNA TGTGCCAGCAGCTTAAAACGGGCTGGGACAGGGGGCTACGAGCAGTACTTC.

V is TRBV7-3 and J is TRBJ2-5, with D uncertain. Germline V gives CDR1 SGHTA, CDR2 FQGTGA. Trimming removed 5 bases at V and 5 bases at J, with 12 bases between. There are 13 residues in the CDR3. This chain's CDR3 is CASSNGPRETQYF. The DNA of the CDR3 is TGTGCCAGCAGCAACGGGCCTCGGGAGACCCAGTACTTC.

The gene calls are TRBV5-1 and TRBJ2-2; D might be TRBD1 or TRBD2, each matching 5 bases. V was cut by 4 bases and J by 4 bases, with 8 bases left in between. CDR1 SGHRS and CDR2 YFSETQ come from the germline V gene. CDR3 size: 13 residues. CDR3 loop: CASSLGTTGELFF. The CDR3 DNA reads as TGCGCCAGCAGCCTCGGGACCACCGGGGAGCTGTTTTTT.

The chain joins TRBV7-3 to TRBJ2-1; no reliable D call. The length of the CDR3 is 14 residues. The V gene lost 2 bases and the J gene lost 4 bases, with 9 bases spanning the gap. The germline gives CDR1 SGHTA, CDR2 FQGTGA. CDR3 sequence (DNA): TGTGCCAGCAGCTTATCCCCACAGTACAATGAGCAGTTCTTC. This sequence encodes CASSLSPQYNEQFF.

The chain carries TRBV6-1 and TRBJ1-3; D unresolved. Germline CDR1 and CDR2: MNHNS and SASEGT. The V end lost 2 bases, the J end lost 4 bases, and 9 bases lay between the germline ends. The CDR3 is 14 amino acids. In DNA, the CDR3 is TGTGCCAGCAGTGAACTGCTGGGGGGAAACACCATATATTTT. This translates into CASSELLGGNTIYF.

The chain has TRBV4-2 and TRBJ2-3, with 8 bases fitting TRBD2. Germline-derived CDR1 and CDR2 are LGHNA and YNFKEQ. With 4 bases clipped from V and 2 bases from J, the junction kept 11 bases outside the gene matches. CDR3 length: 17 residues. The CDR3 spells CASSPMQRGTYTDTQYF. The DNA of the CDR3 is TGTGCCAGCAGCCCCATGCAGCGGGGGACCTACACAGATACGCAGTATTTT.

V gene TRBV2 combines with J gene TRBJ1-1, with a weak D call TRBD1 (6 bases). Germline CDR1 and CDR2: SNHLY and FYNNEI. The CDR3 runs 12 residues. V lost 8 bases and J 4 bases, leaving 11 bases between the germline ends. CDR3 coding DNA: TGTGCCAGCCGGGGGGCGGGCACTGAAGCTTTCTTT. Translation: CASRGAGTEAFF.

V and J are TRBV5-1 and TRBJ2-1; the D gene is possibly TRBD1 (6 bases). V was pared by 0 bases and J by 7 bases, with 17 bases between. The CDR3 length is 16 residues. CDR1 is SGHRS, CDR2 YFSETQ, per germline. CDR3 sequence (DNA): TGCGCCAGCAGCTTGGGACAAAACAGGGTGTATAATGAGCAGTTCTTC. It specifies CASSLGQNRVYNEQFF.

The V call is TRBV7-2, the J call TRBJ1-4; D remains ambiguous. The germline CDR1 and CDR2 sequences are SGHTA and FQGNSA. This CDR3 has 12 residues. V was shortened by 5 bases and J by 14 bases, with 15 bases between the two germline ends. The CDR3 DNA follows: TGTGCCAGCAGCCCGGACGTAATCTCTCTGTTTTTT. This translates into CASSPDVISLFF.

The V gene is TRBV6-6, the J gene TRBJ2-5, with no clear D. This CDR3 has 15 residues. Trimming left V 0 bases short and J 0 bases short, with 8 bases between. Germline loops: CDR1 MNHNY, CDR2 SVGAGI (reference sequence). CDR3: CASSYSGRNQETQYF. CDR3 nucleotides: TGTGCCAGCAGTTACTCGGGCAGGAACCAAGAGACCCAGTACTTC.